This T cell receptor beta chain was profiled in a study of shared clonotypes between healthy human individuals. Study summary: There were three CD4 naive, three CD4 memory, two CD8 naive and one CD8 memory plates per donor. Findings and caveats of the study: It was observed that roughly 4.8% of naive CD4 clonotypes were shared across several donors.

Splitting of CD4+ cells produced CD45RA+ naive and CD45RA-negative memory subsets. Method: immunoSEQ multiplex PCR; TCRdb's copy keeps in-frame clones and lacks some. The sample holds over a million clones, around 78% seen once. A word on this clone: Its antigen is unknown.

The CDR3 has 15 amino acids. V dropped 11 bases and J dropped 1 base, with 18 bases sitting between them. The rearrangement uses TRBV23-1 and TRBJ1-5; D uncertain. TRBV23-1 is known as an ORF, though its function is uncertain. Material for sequencing was memory CD4+ T cells from PBMCs. As to subset: CD45RA-negative fraction. This clonotype was obtained from a man younger than 35 in good health. Some clones in this sample may be carry-over from other donors' samples. The CDR3 spells CARPGGELSNQPQHF. The CDR3 nucleotides are TGCGCCCGACCCGGCGGGGAATTAAGCAATCAGCCCCAGCATTTT.